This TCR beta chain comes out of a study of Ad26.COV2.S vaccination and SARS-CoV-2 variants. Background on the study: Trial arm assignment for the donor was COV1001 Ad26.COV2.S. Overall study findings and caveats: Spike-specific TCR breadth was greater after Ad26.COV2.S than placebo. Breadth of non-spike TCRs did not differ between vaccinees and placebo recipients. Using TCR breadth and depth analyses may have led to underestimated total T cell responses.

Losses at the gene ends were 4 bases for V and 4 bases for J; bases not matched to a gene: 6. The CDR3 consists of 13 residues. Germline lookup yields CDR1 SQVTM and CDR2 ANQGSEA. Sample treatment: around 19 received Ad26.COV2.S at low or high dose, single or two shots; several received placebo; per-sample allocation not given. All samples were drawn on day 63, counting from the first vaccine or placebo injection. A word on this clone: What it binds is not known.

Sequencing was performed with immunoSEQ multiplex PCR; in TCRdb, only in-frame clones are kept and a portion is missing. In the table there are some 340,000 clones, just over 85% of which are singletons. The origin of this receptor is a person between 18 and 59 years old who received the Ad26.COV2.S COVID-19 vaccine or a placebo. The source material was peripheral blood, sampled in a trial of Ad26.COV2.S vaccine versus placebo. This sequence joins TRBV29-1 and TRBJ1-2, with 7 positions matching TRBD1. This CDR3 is CSVGTGAPYGYTF. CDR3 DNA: TGCAGCGTTGGGACAGGAGCCCCCTATGGCTACACCTTC.